The entry below describes one T cell receptor beta chain. Its antigen remains undetermined. No qualities accompany the bases; no much larger clone lies one base away. The sample's time point label is to be understood as: baseline before first vaccination. The vaccinee samples were drawn from two UK trials, COV001 and COV002, one of which was a single-blind randomized controlled phase 2/3 trial testing AZD1222 (ChAdOx1 nCoV-19) in healthy adults. For TCRbeta chain sequencing, PBMC samples from trial participants were taken at day 0 and at day 28 after the second dose. This sample was taken from a study of T cell responses to AZD1222 COVID-19 vaccine (dated by TCRdb to about 2021). At the level of the whole study: Because spike-specific TCR depth and breadth did not differ between the two schedules, AZD1222 recipients who got a second dose at roughly 4 weeks were pooled with those who got a second dose at roughly 12 weeks. Enrollment into the trials was organized by age into subgroups of 18-55, 56-69 and 70-plus years, and those subgroups contained approximately 150, 30 and 60 TCR-sequenced participants, respectively. A total of 233 trial participants underwent TCR sequencing, of whom about 210 received two doses of AZD1222 and about 26 received two doses of the MenACWY control vaccine.

Results and caveats for the whole study, not just this receptor: A significant rise in spike-specific TCR breadth and depth was observed after two AZD1222 doses relative to day 0 and relative to MenACWY recipients. Vaccine-associated CD4 TCRs spanned the whole spike protein, with dominant responses in regions 160-218 and 743-854. Reportedly, almost half of the unique spike-specific TCRs recognized epitopes lying outside the regions that are mutated in the B.1.351 and B.1.1.7 variants. The 56-69-year group was small, and its depth increase did not reach significance, likely because of low power. Because no samples from the day 14 peak response were available, repertoires could be characterized only after the peak T cell response. Most participants were white British and females outnumbered males, and the authors suggested that clonal diversity may have been underestimated. Conclusions about previously exposed vaccinees are limited, since just 5 to 7 AZD1222 recipients were seropositive for SARS-CoV-2 at baseline.

The CDR3 regions of human TCRbeta chains were analyzed by immunosequencing. Concerning the study's data processing: TCRs in the repertoires were compared against a reference library of SARS-CoV-2-specific TCRs that had been generated with the MIRA antigen-specificity platform. Breadth meant the fraction of unique TCRs that were SARS-CoV-2-associated, whereas depth meant the fraction of total T cells that were SARS-CoV-2-associated. Each spike-specific TCR was assigned to its reactive spike region and to a CD4 or CD8 class using the MIRA data. Log10-transformed breadth and depth values were compared by one-way ANOVA with Sidak's multiple comparisons tests. TCRdb holds this immuneACCESS table with in-frame rearrangements only. Some clones are missing; in checked studies, unresolved V genes explain under half, and the rest has no known cause. V, J and clone size are those of that table, while D and trimming were read from the DNA. The sample table contains some 96,000 clones; only one count was recorded for approximately 88% of them. Together, the top ten hold around 3% of the sample.

The receptor comes from an adult in good health. The specimen comprised peripheral blood, sampled on day 0 of AZD1222 vaccination.

The CDR3 in this case is CASSSLQGSSYNSPLHF. DNA sequence: TGTGCCAGCAGCTCGCTACAGGGCAGCTCCTATAATTCACCCCTCCACTTT. The rearrangement combines TRBV5-6 with TRBJ1-6; TRBD1 is possibly the D segment (6 matching bases). The V end loses 3 bases and the J end loses 0 bases, and a stretch of 13 bases separates them. The germline V gene provides CDR1 SGHDT and CDR2 YYEEEE. Its CDR3 holds 17 amino acids, cysteine through phenylalanine. Only the CDR3 DNA stays, 51 bases, in frame from base 1. With the rest looked up from the reference TRBV5-6 and TRBJ1-6 genes rather than sequenced, the full variable domain is DAGVTQSPTHLIKTRGQQVTLRCSPKSGHDTVSWYQQALGQGPQFIFQYYEEEERQRGNFPDRFSGHQFPNYSSELNVNALLLGDSALYLCASSSLQGSSYNSPLHFGNGTRLTVT.